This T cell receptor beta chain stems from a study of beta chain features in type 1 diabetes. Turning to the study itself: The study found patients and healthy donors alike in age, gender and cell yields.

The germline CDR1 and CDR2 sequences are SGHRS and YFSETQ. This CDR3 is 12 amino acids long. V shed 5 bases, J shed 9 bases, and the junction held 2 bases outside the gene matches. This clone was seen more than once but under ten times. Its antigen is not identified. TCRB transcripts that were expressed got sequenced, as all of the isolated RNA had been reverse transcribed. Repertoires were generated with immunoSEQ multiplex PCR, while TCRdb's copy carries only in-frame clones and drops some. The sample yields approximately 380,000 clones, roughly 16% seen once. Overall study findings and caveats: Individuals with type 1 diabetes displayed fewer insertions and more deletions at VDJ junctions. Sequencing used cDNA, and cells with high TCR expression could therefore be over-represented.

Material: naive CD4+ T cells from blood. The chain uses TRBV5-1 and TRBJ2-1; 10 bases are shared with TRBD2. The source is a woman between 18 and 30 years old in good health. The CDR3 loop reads CASRASGGEQFF. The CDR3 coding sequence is TGCGCCAGCAGGGCTAGCGGGGGTGAGCAGTTCTTC.